A single sample is the source of the 6 T cell receptor beta chains below, sequenced in a study of blood T cell repertoires in COVID-19 (dated by TCRdb to about 2020). The method behind the library was the immunoSEQ multiplex PCR assay. Sourced from immuneACCESS, this table was stored by TCRdb with only in-frame sequences that have V and J called. A share of the clones is absent; for the studies checked, an unresolved V gene accounts for under half, and the remainder has no known explanation. Here the sample has some 140,000 clones; over 75% occur a single time. About 2% of the sample is taken by the ten largest. Sequenced: peripheral blood. The source of these receptors is a man in his sixties or seventies with active COVID-19.

V and J are TRBV29-1 and TRBJ2-7, with D possibly matching TRBD2 (6 bases). The V gene lost 3 bases and the J gene lost 5 bases, with 11 bases spanning the gap. CDR1 SQVTM and CDR2 ANQGSEA come from the germline V gene. The CDR3 runs to 12 residues. The CDR3 DNA reads as TGCAGCGTTGAGGGGACGGGGGACGAGCAGTACTTC. It encodes CSVEGTGDEQYF.

The chain combines TRBV9 with TRBJ2-1; 9 bases map to TRBD2. Unmatched junction bases numbered 11, after V lost 1 base and J lost 15 bases. Germline V gives CDR1 SGDLS, CDR2 YYNGEE. The CDR3 spans 14 residues. CDR3 nucleotide sequence: TGTGCCAGCAGCGTACAAGCGGGAGGCCCTCAGCCGTTCTTC. As protein: CASSVQAGGPQPFF.

J is TRBJ2-6 and V is TRBV2, with D perhaps TRBD2 (6 bases). Germline V CDR1 and CDR2: SNHLY, FYNNEI. Trimming removed 3 bases at V and 2 bases at J, with 8 bases between. CDR3 length: 15 amino acids. CDR3 region: CASSEAGPGANVLTF. The CDR3 bases are TGTGCCAGCAGTGAGGCGGGGCCTGGGGCCAACGTCCTGACTTTC.

This rearrangement joins TRBV5-1 to TRBJ1-2; 7 nucleotides line up with TRBD1. The CDR3 spans 14 residues. CDR1 SGHRS and CDR2 YFSETQ come from the germline V gene. V dropped 0 bases and J dropped 4; count of bases not matched to a gene: 3. DNA of the CDR3: TGCGCCAGCAGCTTGGATGCAGGGGGCTATGGCTACACCTTC. The encoded protein is CASSLDAGGYGYTF.

The V and J genes are TRBV28 and TRBJ1-1; possible D gene TRBD1, 6 bases. The CDR3 sequence is 13 residues long. V lost 2 bases, J lost 4 bases, and 8 bases lay in between. Germline assignment: CDR1 MDHEN and CDR2 SYDVKM. DNA of the CDR3: TGTGCCAGCAGTTTAATGGGGGCCACTGAAGCTTTCTTT. Translating gives CASSLMGATEAFF.

This chain links TRBV7-8 with TRBJ2-7; no clear D. V gave up 0 bases and J gave up 1 base, with 13 bases separating them. The CDR3 covers 16 residues. Germline CDR1 SGHVS, CDR2 FQNEAQ. The CDR3 loop is CASSLASWQRSYEQYF. The DNA of the CDR3 is TGTGCCAGCAGCTTAGCGTCCTGGCAGCGTTCCTACGAGCAGTACTTC.